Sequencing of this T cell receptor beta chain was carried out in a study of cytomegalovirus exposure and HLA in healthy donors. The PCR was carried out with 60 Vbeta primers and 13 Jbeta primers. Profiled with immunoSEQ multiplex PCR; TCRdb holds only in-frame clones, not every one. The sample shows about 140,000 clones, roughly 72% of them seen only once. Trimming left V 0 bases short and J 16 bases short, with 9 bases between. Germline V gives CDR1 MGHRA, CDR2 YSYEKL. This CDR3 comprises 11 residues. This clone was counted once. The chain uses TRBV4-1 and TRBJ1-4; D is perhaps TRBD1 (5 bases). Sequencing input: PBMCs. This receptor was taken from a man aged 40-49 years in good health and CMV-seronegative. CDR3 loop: CASSQEGLQFF. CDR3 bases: TGCGCCAGCAGCCAAGAGGGACTCCAGTTTTTT.